Sequencing of this TCR beta chain was carried out in a study of control samples from healthy donors and cancer patients. In its sample, this clone was seen once. TCRdb's table, derived via immunoSEQ multiplex PCR, lists solely in-frame clones and lacks some. The data contain some 150,000 clones, around 94% of them singletons. CDR1 and CDR2 from the germline V gene are LGHDT and YNNKEL (reference sequence). CDR3 length: 15 amino acids. V was pared by 4 bases and J by 6 bases, with 19 bases between. The rearrangement uses TRBV3-1 (or the pseudogene TRBV3-2) and TRBJ2-7; perhaps TRBD2 as D (5 bases). This TCR derives from a man aged 60 to 69 with colorectal cancer. Sequencing input: PBMCs. The CDR3 sequence is CASSPPTLGGREQYF. In DNA, the CDR3 is TGTGCCAGCAGCCCTCCCACCTTAGGAGGACGCGAGCAGTACTTC.